This record looks at one T cell receptor (beta chain) sequence and its context. Sequencing was at deep level. Genomic DNA (from each subset) was split evenly across several immunoSEQ plates. Original handling: Junction-only sequences produced by ImmunoSEQ had no quality scores, so filtering differed. Sequenced by immunoSEQ multiplex PCR; TCRdb stores in-frame clones only, minus some. The V and J calls and clone size come from that table; D and trimming were worked out from the DNA. The data show 550,000 to 600,000 clones, around 78% seen once. These data originate in a study of shared clonotypes between healthy human individuals. Germline values: CDR1 SGHAT, CDR2 FQDESV (reference sequence). Between the trimmed V and J ends, which lost 5 bases and 4 bases, there was a span of 11 bases. CDR3 length: 13 amino acids. The healthy adult donors were HIV-negative and reported no recent acute infections or vaccinations.

This rearrangement joins TRBV11-1 to TRBJ1-2; the D gene is possibly TRBD1 (6 bases). This receptor was identified in a woman in her 40s in good health. Some clones in this sample may be carry-over from other donors' samples. The sequencing input was PBMCs. The CDR3 coding sequence is TGTGCCAGCAGCGCGGACAGTTTCTATGGCTACACCTTC. It codes for CASSADSFYGYTF.